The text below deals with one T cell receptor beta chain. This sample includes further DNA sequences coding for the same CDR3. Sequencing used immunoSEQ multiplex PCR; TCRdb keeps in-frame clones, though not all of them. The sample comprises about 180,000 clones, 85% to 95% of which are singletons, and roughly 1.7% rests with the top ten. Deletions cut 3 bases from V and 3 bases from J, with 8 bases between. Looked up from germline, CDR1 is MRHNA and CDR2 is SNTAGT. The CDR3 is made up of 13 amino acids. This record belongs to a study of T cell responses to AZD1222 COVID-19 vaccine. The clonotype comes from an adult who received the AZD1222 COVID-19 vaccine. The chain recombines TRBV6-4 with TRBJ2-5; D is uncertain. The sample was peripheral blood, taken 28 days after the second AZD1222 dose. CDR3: CASSETAEETQYF. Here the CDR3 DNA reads TGTGCCAGCAGTGAAACTGCGGAAGAGACCCAGTACTTC.